This T cell receptor (beta chain) was sequenced in a study of blood T cell repertoires in COVID-19. In the study overall: The study drew acute and convalescent COVID-19 samples from the United States, Italy and Spain.

Participants were placed into cohorts based on the clinical history they reported. This clone has more than one count but fewer than ten. Generated by immunoSEQ multiplex PCR, the TCRdb table keeps only in-frame clones and is missing some. The sample has some 210,000 clones, around 81% seen once. V gave up 3 bases and J gave up 8 bases, with 11 bases separating them. Germline CDR1 and CDR2: MNHEY and SVGEGT. The CDR3 sequence is 13 residues long. The specimen sequenced was PBMCs or T cells enriched from blood (not recorded which). The TCR sequence derives from a man aged 25-45 years with acute COVID-19. The chain employs TRBV6-2 or TRBV6-3 and TRBJ2-1; perhaps TRBD2 as D (6 bases). The CDR3 DNA reads TGTGCCAGCAGTTATCGGGGGTGGGATGAGCAGTTCTTC. The encoded protein is CASSYRGWDEQFF.